Shown below are 28 T cell receptor beta chains from a single sample sequenced in a study of shared clonotypes between healthy human individuals (dated by TCRdb to about 2020). Library preparation used the immunoSEQ multiplex PCR assay. In its TCRdb copy, this immuneACCESS table keeps in-frame sequences only and misses some clones. Where compared with another copy, unresolved V genes explain less than half of these, and the others have no known cause. The sample contains under 200,000 clones, roughly 93% of them found a single time. Of the sample, 0.067% is held by the ten largest clones. Sequenced input: naive CD4+ T cells sorted from blood. The cell subset or site label, read with the paper, signifies: CD45RA+ positively selected. All receptors come from a woman aged 25 to 45 in good health.

The J gene is TRBJ2-5, the V gene TRBV14, with 14 bases fitting TRBD2. V lost 1 base to trimming and J lost 11 bases; unmatched junction nucleotides: 9. Germline V gene lookup returns CDR1 SGHDN and CDR2 FVKESK. The CDR3 has 16 residues. Here the CDR3 reads CASSQGTSGRLWEQYF. The CDR3, as DNA: TGTGCCAGCAGCCAAGGGACTAGCGGGAGGCTTTGGGAGCAGTACTTC.

DNA of the CDR3: TGTGCCAGTAGTATTCCACTAGCGGCGAACACCGGGGAGCTGTTTTTT. It encodes CASSIPLAANTGELFF. This chain connects TRBV19 to TRBJ2-2; 8 nucleotides align to TRBD2. The V gene end was trimmed by 3 bases and the J gene end by 0 bases; junction bases not matched to a gene: 3. CDR3 length: 16 residues. The germline CDR1 and CDR2 sequences are LNHDA and SQIVND (reference sequence).

The chain has TRBV20-1 and TRBJ1-1; no firm D call. The CDR3 is 11 residues long. CDR1 is DFQATT and CDR2 is SNEGSKA in the germline V gene (reference sequence). V gave up 3 bases and J gave up 7 bases, with 9 bases separating them. CDR3 in amino acids: CSASGAYEAFF. CDR3 in DNA: TGCAGTGCTAGCGGAGCGTATGAAGCTTTCTTT.

This clone showed up just once. The chain carries TRBV4-2 and TRBJ2-5; 10 bases align to TRBD1. CDR1 is LGHNA and CDR2 is YNFKEQ in the germline V gene. Trimming at V came to 6 bases and at J to 5 bases, leaving 9 bases not matched to a gene. There are 15 residues in the CDR3. DNA of the CDR3: TGTGCCAGCAGGAACCTGGGACAGGGGCCGGAGACCCAGTACTTC. This sequence encodes CASRNLGQGPETQYF.

The rearrangement joins TRBV18 to TRBJ1-1; D remains ambiguous. There are 12 residues in the CDR3. Germline V gene sequence: CDR1 KGHSH, CDR2 LQKENI. V dropped 1 base and J dropped 8 bases, with 8 bases sitting between them. The CDR3 sequence: CASSPRSGEAFF. CDR3 coding DNA: TGTGCCAGCTCACCACGCAGCGGCGAAGCTTTCTTT.

V usage is TRBV27 and J usage is TRBJ2-5; TRBD2 agrees at 9 bases. The J call is uncertain, as TRBJ2-7 better fits the DNA end. Germline V gene sequence: CDR1 MNHEY, CDR2 SMNVEV (reference sequence). CDR3 length equals 16 residues. CDR3 bases: TGTGCCAGCAGTCCCTGGGGTAGCGGGAGTCCCTACGAGCAGTACTTC. This translates into CASSPWGSGSPYEQYF.

This clone occurred a few times. The chain joins TRBV5-1 to TRBJ1-1; 11 bases agree with TRBD1. Germline lookup yields CDR1 SGHRS and CDR2 YFSETQ. V shed 7 bases, J shed 1 base, and the junction held 3 bases outside the gene matches. The CDR3 totals 14 residues. CDR3: CASAGTGGNTEAFF. The CDR3 DNA reads TGCGCCAGCGCCGGGACAGGGGGGAACACTGAAGCTTTCTTT.

This chain uses TRBV27 with TRBJ2-3; D gene uncertain. Per germline, CDR1 MNHEY and CDR2 SMNVEV (reference sequence). Trimming took off 6 bases at V and 4 bases at J, with 14 bases between the two ends. The CDR3 consists of 14 residues. CDR3 amino acids: CASRIPTMADTQYF. The CDR3 bases are TGTGCCAGCAGGATACCTACAATGGCAGATACGCAGTATTTT.

DNA of the CDR3: TGTGCCAGCAGTCCCGGGACCCCTCTTAGCACAGATACGCAGTATTTT. Amino acid sequence: CASSPGTPLSTDTQYF. This chain joins TRBV7-7 and TRBJ2-3; either TRBD1 or TRBD2 may supply D (5 bases each). Trimming cost V 6 bases and J 0 bases, with 16 bases left between them. This CDR3 is 16 amino acids long. Germline CDR1 reads SSHAT; CDR2 reads FNYEAQ (reference sequence).

The CDR3 bases are TGTGCCAGCGCCGGGGCATGGGGCTACACCTTC. Amino acid sequence: CASAGAWGYTF. J is TRBJ1-2 and V is TRBV6-5; perhaps TRBD1 as D (5 bases). The CDR3 is made up of 11 amino acids. V was shortened by 8 bases and J by 8 bases, with 12 bases between the two germline ends. Germline CDR1 reads MNHEY; CDR2 reads SVGAGI.

This chain uses TRBV7-9 with TRBJ2-5; maybe TRBD2 (6 bases). The J call is in doubt because the DNA end fits TRBJ2-7 better. From germline, CDR1 is SEHNR and CDR2 FQNEAQ (reference sequence). This CDR3 has 15 residues. Here the CDR3 reads CASSEFSGFSYEQYF. CDR3 DNA: TGTGCCAGCAGCGAGTTTAGCGGATTCTCCTACGAGCAGTACTTC.

V is TRBV4-1 and J is TRBJ2-5; 7 bases align to TRBD1. The J call may be mistaken, given a closer DNA end match to TRBJ2-7. CDR1 MGHRA and CDR2 YSYEKL come from the germline V gene. The CDR3 contains 16 residues. The CDR3 spells CASSGQTGELPYEQYF. The CDR3 nucleotides read TGCGCCAGCAGCGGGCAAACAGGGGAACTTCCCTACGAGCAGTACTTC.

This chain joins TRBV4-1 and TRBJ2-7; the match to TRBD2 covers 9 bases. Per the germline V gene, CDR1 is MGHRA and CDR2 is YSYEKL. V shed 1 base, J shed 4 bases, and the junction held 11 bases outside the gene matches. The CDR3 totals 17 residues. CDR3 in amino acids: CASSQAWAGGPRYEQYF. CDR3 DNA: TGCGCCAGCAGCCAAGCGTGGGCGGGAGGGCCGAGGTACGAGCAGTACTTC.

This chain links TRBV19 with TRBJ1-1; 8 nucleotides align to TRBD1. J lost 11 bases, V lost 6 bases, and 23 bases had no gene match. Germline V gene data show CDR1 as LNHDA and CDR2 as SQIVND (reference sequence). The CDR3 consists of 17 residues. The CDR3 loop reads CASSIPIQQGDDLPAFF. For the CDR3, the DNA is TGTGCCAGTAGCATACCCATTCAACAGGGGGACGACCTCCCGGCTTTCTTT.

The chain employs TRBV2 and TRBJ1-4, with 7 bases fitting TRBD1. The V and J ends lost 6 bases and 7 bases, in that order; junction bases with no gene match: 2. Germline assignment: CDR1 SNHLY and CDR2 FYNNEI. This CDR3 contains 12 residues. The CDR3 nucleotides are TGTGCCAGCAGACAGGGGATTGAAAAACTGTTTTTT. Amino acid sequence: CASRQGIEKLFF.

The chain has TRBV29-1 and TRBJ2-5; a weak D match, TRBD1 (5 bases). The DNA end lines up better with TRBJ2-7; the J call may be wrong. The CDR3 totals 14 residues. The germline V gene encodes CDR1 SQVTM and CDR2 ANQGSEA. In DNA, the CDR3 is TGCAGCGTTGCCGACAGACTCCGATCCTACGAGCAGTACTTC. Its protein is CSVADRLRSYEQYF.

The chain joins TRBV15 to TRBJ2-1, with a possible D match to TRBD2 (6 bases). CDR1 and CDR2 from the germline V gene are LNHNV and YYDKDF (reference sequence). The CDR3 is 17 residues long. V shed 0 bases and J shed 4 bases, with 16 bases lying between them. The CDR3 nucleotides read TGTGCCACCAGCAGAGATCGGCACAGCCGGGGGTACAATGAGCAGTTCTTC. Amino acid sequence: CATSRDRHSRGYNEQFF.

The chain links TRBV9 to TRBJ2-7, with 12 positions matching TRBD1. V trimming: 3 bases; J trimming: 2 bases; junction bases outside the gene matches: 3. This CDR3 spans 15 amino acids. Germline values: CDR1 SGDLS, CDR2 YYNGEE. CDR3 coding DNA: TGTGCCAGCAGCGCGGGACAGGGGGCAACCTACGAGCAGTACTTC. This encodes CASSAGQGATYEQYF.

The chain combines TRBV5-1 with TRBJ2-7; 7 nucleotides line up with TRBD1. This CDR3 region has 13 residues. From germline, CDR1 is SGHRS and CDR2 YFSETQ. After removal of 7 bases from V and 3 bases from J, the junction contained 7 bases not matched to a gene. The CDR3 reads CASGRQGFYEQYF. The CDR3 coding sequence is TGCGCCAGCGGCCGACAGGGCTTCTACGAGCAGTACTTC.

The rearrangement links TRBV5-1 to TRBJ2-2; 10 bases match TRBD2. Germline-derived CDR1 and CDR2 are SGHRS and YFSETQ. J gave up 4 bases and V 9 bases, and 6 bases lay outside the gene matches. The CDR3 covers 14 residues. The CDR3 nucleotides are TGCGCCACCCGAAAGCGGGAGGGCACCGGGGAGCTGTTTTTT. Translating gives CATRKREGTGELFF.

V is TRBV10-3 and J is TRBJ2-1, with D perhaps matching TRBD1 (5 bases). The CDR3 sequence is 15 residues long. Germline CDR1 reads ENHRY; CDR2 reads SYGVKD. Trimming removed 6 bases from V and 6 bases from J, with 18 bases in between. CDR3 DNA sequence: TGTGCCATCAGCGCAGGGATATCTGGGTTCAATGAGCAGTTCTTC. This gives the protein CAISAGISGFNEQFF.

The rearrangement uses TRBV7-9 and TRBJ2-2; perhaps TRBD2 as D (7 bases). CDR1 is SEHNR, CDR2 FQNEAQ, per germline (reference sequence). CDR3 size: 16 residues. V was cut by 3 bases and J by 5 bases, with 16 bases left in between. The DNA of the CDR3 is TGTGCCAGCAGCTTCTACCGGGGGGCGCGGACCGGGGAGCTGTTTTTT. Its translation is CASSFYRGARTGELFF.

The chain employs TRBV27 and TRBJ1-2; TRBD1 is a possible D gene (6 bases). The germline gives CDR1 MNHEY, CDR2 SMNVEV (reference sequence). This CDR3 has 13 amino acids. Trimming removed 5 bases from V and 4 bases from J, with 11 bases in between. Here the CDR3 reads CASSGGQSYGYTF. The CDR3 DNA is TGTGCCAGCAGTGGTGGACAGTCCTATGGCTACACCTTC.

This chain connects TRBV7-9 to TRBJ2-5; D possibly corresponds to TRBD2 (6 bases). This CDR3 contains 14 residues. Germline loops: CDR1 SEHNR, CDR2 FQNEAQ (reference sequence). V lost 0 bases, J lost 1 base, and 6 bases lay in between. The DNA of the CDR3 is TGTGCCAGCAGCTTAGCGGGAGGCCAAGAGACCCAGTACTTC. Residues: CASSLAGGQETQYF.

V gene TRBV19 combines with J gene TRBJ1-2; 10 bases match TRBD1. The length of the CDR3 is 15 residues. The ends lost 5 bases at V and 4 bases at J; junction bases unmatched: 7. Germline CDR1 and CDR2: LNHDA and SQIVND (reference sequence). The CDR3 nucleotides read TGTGCCAGTAGTCTCAGACAGGGGGCATCCTATGGCTACACCTTC. This sequence encodes CASSLRQGASYGYTF. Drawing the rest from reference TRBV19 and TRBJ1-2, the complete variable domain is DGGITQSPKYLFRKEGQNVTLSCEQNLNHDAMYWYRQDPGQGLRLIYYSQIVNDFQKGDIAEGYSVSREKKESFPLTVTSAQKNPTAFYLCASSLRQGASYGYTFGSGTRLTVV.

The rearrangement links TRBV5-1 to TRBJ1-2, with D possibly being TRBD1 (5 bases). This CDR3 contains 13 residues. Germline lookup yields CDR1 SGHRS and CDR2 YFSETQ. V lost 4 bases to trimming and J lost 4 bases, with 11 bases between them. For the CDR3, the DNA is TGCGCCAGCAGCATGGAGACAGCCTATGGCTACACCTTC. It codes for CASSMETAYGYTF.

The chain carries TRBV10-3 and TRBJ2-3; TRBD2 matches at 14 bases. V lost 10 bases and J lost 5; bases outside the gene matches: 2. The V gene's germline CDR1 is ENHRY and CDR2 SYGVKD. CDR3 size: 13 residues. CDR3 protein: CATGTSGRDTQYF. The CDR3 DNA reads as TGTGCCACCGGGACTAGCGGGAGAGATACGCAGTATTTT.

This chain uses TRBV11-3 with TRBJ2-7, with a tentative D call TRBD2 (5 bases). The V and J ends lost 1 base and 1 base respectively, with 11 bases between them. The CDR3 is 15 amino acids. In germline, CDR1 is SGHNT, CDR2 YENEEA. The CDR3 sequence is CASSLGAGISYEQYF. The CDR3 DNA reads as TGTGCCAGCAGCTTAGGAGCCGGGATATCCTACGAGCAGTACTTC.